This TCR beta chain was found in a study of T cell responses to AZD1222 COVID-19 vaccine. Clones were read by immunoSEQ multiplex PCR, and TCRdb kept only the in-frame ones, dropping some. The sample consists of more than 50,000 clones, roughly 84% of them appearing once. Notes on this clone: Its antigen is currently unknown.

General observations from the study: Dominant CD4 TCR responses targeted spike regions 160-218 and 743-854. Donors in the cohort were predominantly white British and more often female, and clonal diversity was possibly underestimated. Close to half of all spike-specific TCRs reportedly target regions of the variants that are unmutated.

The V end lost 0 bases, the J end lost 0 bases, and 6 bases lay between the germline ends. Germline V CDR1 and CDR2: SGHKS, YYEKEE (reference sequence). The length of the CDR3 is 15 residues. The genes are TRBV5-5 and TRBJ1-4; no firm D call. The clonotype originates from an adult in good health. Sequenced material: peripheral blood, taken on day 0 of AZD1222 vaccination. Here the CDR3 reads CASSLEDTTNEKLFF. The CDR3 DNA reads as TGTGCCAGCAGCTTGGAGGATACAACTAATGAAAAACTGTTTTTT.